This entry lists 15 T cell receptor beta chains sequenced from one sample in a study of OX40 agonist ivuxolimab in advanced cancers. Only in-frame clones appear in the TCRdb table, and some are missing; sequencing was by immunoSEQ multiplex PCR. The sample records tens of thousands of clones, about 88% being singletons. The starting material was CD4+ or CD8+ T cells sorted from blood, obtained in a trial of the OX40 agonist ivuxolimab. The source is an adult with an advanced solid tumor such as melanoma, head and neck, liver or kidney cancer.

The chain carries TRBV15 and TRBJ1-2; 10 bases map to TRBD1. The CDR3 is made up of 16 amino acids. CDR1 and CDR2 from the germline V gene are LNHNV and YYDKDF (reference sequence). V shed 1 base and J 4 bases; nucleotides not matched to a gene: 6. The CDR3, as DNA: TGTGCCACCAGCAGAGGAGGGACAGGGGCGTTCTATGGCTACACCTTC. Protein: CATSRGGTGAFYGYTF.

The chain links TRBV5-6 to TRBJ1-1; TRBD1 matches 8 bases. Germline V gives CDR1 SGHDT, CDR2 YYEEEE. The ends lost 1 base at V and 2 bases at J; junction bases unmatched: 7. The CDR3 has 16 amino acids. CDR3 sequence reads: CASSLPRGQGNTEAFF. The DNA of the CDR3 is TGTGCCAGCAGCTTGCCTCGAGGACAGGGAAACACTGAAGCTTTCTTT.

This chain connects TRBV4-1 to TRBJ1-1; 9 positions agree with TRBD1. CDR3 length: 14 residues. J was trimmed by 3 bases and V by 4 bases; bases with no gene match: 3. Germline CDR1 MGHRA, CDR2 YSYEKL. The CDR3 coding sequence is TGCGCCAGCAGCCGGGACAGGGTGTACACTGAAGCTTTCTTT. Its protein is CASSRDRVYTEAFF.

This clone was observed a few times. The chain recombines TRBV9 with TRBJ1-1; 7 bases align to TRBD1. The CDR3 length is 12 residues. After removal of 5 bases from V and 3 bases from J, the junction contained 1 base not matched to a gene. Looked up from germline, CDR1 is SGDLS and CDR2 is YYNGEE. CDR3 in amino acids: CASSTGDTEAFF. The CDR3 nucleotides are TGTGCCAGCAGTACAGGGGACACTGAAGCTTTCTTT.

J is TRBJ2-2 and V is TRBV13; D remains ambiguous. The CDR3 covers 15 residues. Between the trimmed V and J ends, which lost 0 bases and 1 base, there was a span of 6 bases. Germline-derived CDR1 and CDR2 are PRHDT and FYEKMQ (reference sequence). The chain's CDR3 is CASSLGTGNTGELFF. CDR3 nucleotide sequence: TGTGCCAGCAGCTTAGGGACGGGGAACACCGGGGAGCTGTTTTTT.

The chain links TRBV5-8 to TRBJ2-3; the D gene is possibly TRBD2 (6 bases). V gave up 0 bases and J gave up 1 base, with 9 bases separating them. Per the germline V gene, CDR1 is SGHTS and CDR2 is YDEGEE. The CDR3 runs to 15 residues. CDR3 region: CASSLAWGGTDTQYF. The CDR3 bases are TGTGCCAGCAGCTTGGCCTGGGGGGGCACAGATACGCAGTATTTT.

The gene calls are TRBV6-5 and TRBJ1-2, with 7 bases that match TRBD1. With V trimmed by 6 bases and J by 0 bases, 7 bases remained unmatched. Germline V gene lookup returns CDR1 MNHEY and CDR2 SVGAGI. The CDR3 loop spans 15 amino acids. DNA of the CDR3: TGTGCCAGCAGGGACAGGACGGTTACTAACTATGGCTACACCTTC. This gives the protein CASRDRTVTNYGYTF.

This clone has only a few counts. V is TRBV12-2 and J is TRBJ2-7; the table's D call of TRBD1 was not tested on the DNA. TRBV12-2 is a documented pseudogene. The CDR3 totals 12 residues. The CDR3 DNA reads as TGTGCAAGTCGCTTAAGGGGCTACGAGCAGTACTTC. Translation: CASRLRGYEQYF.

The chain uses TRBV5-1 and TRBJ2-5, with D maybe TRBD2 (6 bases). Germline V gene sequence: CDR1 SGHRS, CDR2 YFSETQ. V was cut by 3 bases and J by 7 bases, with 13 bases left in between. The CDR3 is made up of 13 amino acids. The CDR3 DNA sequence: TGCGCCAGCAGCTCCGCTAGCGAAGGGACCCAGTACTTC. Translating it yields CASSSASEGTQYF.

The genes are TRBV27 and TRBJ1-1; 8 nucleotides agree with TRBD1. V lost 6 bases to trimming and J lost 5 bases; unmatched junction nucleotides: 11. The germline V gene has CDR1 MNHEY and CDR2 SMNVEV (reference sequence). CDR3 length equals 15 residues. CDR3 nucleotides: TGTGCCAGCAGGCCCCTTTACAGGGGGGGAACTGAAGCTTTCTTT. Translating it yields CASRPLYRGGTEAFF.

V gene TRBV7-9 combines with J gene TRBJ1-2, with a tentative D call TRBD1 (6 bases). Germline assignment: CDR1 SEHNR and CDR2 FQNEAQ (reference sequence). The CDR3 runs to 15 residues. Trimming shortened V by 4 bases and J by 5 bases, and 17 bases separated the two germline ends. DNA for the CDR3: TGTGCCAGCAGCTCTTGGACAGCTAATTCTTATGGCTACACCTTC. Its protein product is CASSSWTANSYGYTF.

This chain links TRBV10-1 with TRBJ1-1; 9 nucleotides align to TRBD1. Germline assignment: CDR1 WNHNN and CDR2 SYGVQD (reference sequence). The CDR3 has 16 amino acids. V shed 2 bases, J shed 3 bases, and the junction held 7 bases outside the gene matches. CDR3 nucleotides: TGCGCCAGCAGTGAGCAACAGGGGGCACTGGACACTGAAGCTTTCTTT. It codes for CASSEQQGALDTEAFF.

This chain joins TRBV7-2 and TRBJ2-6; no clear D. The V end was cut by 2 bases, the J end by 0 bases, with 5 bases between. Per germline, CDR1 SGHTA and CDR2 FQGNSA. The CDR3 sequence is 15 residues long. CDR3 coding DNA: TGTGCCAGCAGCTTATTTCTCTCTGGGGCCAACGTCCTGACTTTC. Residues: CASSLFLSGANVLTF.

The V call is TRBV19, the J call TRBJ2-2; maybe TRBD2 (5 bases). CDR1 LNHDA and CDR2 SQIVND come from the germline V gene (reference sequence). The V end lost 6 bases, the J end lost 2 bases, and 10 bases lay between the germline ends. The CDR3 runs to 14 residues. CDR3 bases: TGTGCCAGTAGACGGGAAGCTAACACCGGGGAGCTGTTTTTT. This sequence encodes CASRREANTGELFF.

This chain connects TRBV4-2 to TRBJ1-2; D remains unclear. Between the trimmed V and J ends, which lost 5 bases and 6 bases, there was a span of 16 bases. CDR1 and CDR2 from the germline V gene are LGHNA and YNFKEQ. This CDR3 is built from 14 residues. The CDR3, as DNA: TGTGCCAGCAGCTTGAAAGGGTTACCGCATGGCTACACCTTC. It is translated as CASSLKGLPHGYTF.